Included here is one T cell receptor (beta chain) sequence, with context. Its antigen is as yet unknown. This sample stems from a study of cytomegalovirus exposure and HLA in healthy donors. Study findings and constraints: Specificity of a few CMV-associated chains for CMV antigens was verified in vitro. Per published reports, the classifier diagnosed cytomegalovirus status with high specificity and sensitivity.

This CDR3 has 14 residues. V was clipped by 6 bases and J by 6 bases; unmatched bases: 7. Germline-derived CDR1 and CDR2 are MDHEN and SYDVKM. This table comes from immunoSEQ multiplex PCR, and its TCRdb copy is limited to in-frame clones, with some not included. The repertoire holds approximately 240,000 clones, with 75% to 95% as singletons. The chain joins TRBV28 to TRBJ1-4, with TRBD1 identical over 7 bases. This clonotype originated in a woman between 18 and 29 years old in good health and CMV-seronegative. The sequenced sample consisted of PBMCs. The CDR3 loop reads CASSSGTVDEKLFF. The CDR3 bases are TGTGCCAGCAGCTCCGGGACAGTGGATGAAAAACTGTTTTTT.